This record concerns one T cell receptor beta chain sequence. This CDR3 has 15 amino acids. The V end was cut by 8 bases, the J end by 4 bases, with 20 bases between. Germline CDR1 reads LNHDA; CDR2 reads SQIVND (reference sequence). This sample is drawn from a study of control samples from healthy donors and cancer patients. The assay was immunoSEQ multiplex PCR, and TCRdb's table has in-frame clones only and misses some. The specimen's table records approximately 190,000 clones. Sequenced: blood. The source is a woman aged 25 to 39 in good health. This chain connects TRBV19 to TRBJ2-5; TRBD1 or TRBD2 may be the D gene (5 bases each). The CDR3 DNA follows: TGTGCCAGTTCGGATCGACTATCGGGGCGAGAGACCCAGTACTTC. Translated: CASSDRLSGRETQYF.